A single sample is the source of the 14 T cell receptor beta chains below, sequenced in a study of blood T cell repertoires in COVID-19. The assay was immunoSEQ multiplex PCR, and TCRdb's table has in-frame clones only and misses some. The table records just over 650,000 clones, 75% to 90% of them present only once. Sequenced input: peripheral blood. Receptor source: a woman in her late teens or twenties with acute or convalescent COVID-19.

J is TRBJ2-1 and V is TRBV5-6; maybe TRBD1 (6 bases). Germline V gives CDR1 SGHDT, CDR2 YYEEEE. The ends were cut back, 6 bases at V and 6 bases at J, with 13 bases in the middle. The CDR3 extends over 13 amino acids. This CDR3 is CASMEGGRNEQFF. The CDR3, as DNA: TGTGCCAGCATGGAAGGGGGTCGCAATGAGCAGTTCTTC.

The chain links TRBV4-3 to TRBJ1-2; weak D call: TRBD1 (5 bases). This CDR3 contains 15 residues. Trimming removed 3 bases at V and 3 bases at J, with 14 bases between. From germline, CDR1 is LGHNA and CDR2 YSLEER. The DNA for the CDR3 is TGCGCCAGCAGCCACCCCACTGGGGGGGACTATGGCTACACCTTC. Its translation is CASSHPTGGDYGYTF.

V and J are TRBV11-3 and TRBJ2-7, with D maybe TRBD1 (6 bases). The V and J ends lost 1 base and 5 bases respectively, with 9 bases between them. Germline CDR1 SGHNT, CDR2 YENEEA. CDR3 size: 13 residues. For the CDR3, the DNA is TGTGCCAGCAGCTTAGGTCCAGGGGACGAGCAGTACTTC. Protein product: CASSLGPGDEQYF.

J is TRBJ1-5 and V is TRBV6-5; 7 bases align to TRBD1. This CDR3 is 15 amino acids long. The V and J ends lost 5 bases and 1 base, in that order; junction bases with no gene match: 5. Germline lookup yields CDR1 MNHEY and CDR2 SVGAGI. The CDR3 spells CASSPWTGSNQPQHF. CDR3 nucleotide sequence: TGTGCCAGCAGTCCATGGACAGGCAGCAATCAGCCCCAGCATTTT.

The J gene is TRBJ2-5, the V gene TRBV27; 9 nucleotides align to TRBD1. Germline V lookup: CDR1 MNHEY, CDR2 SMNVEV (reference sequence). This CDR3 contains 15 residues. With V trimmed by 6 bases and J by 4 bases, 9 bases remained unmatched. This CDR3 reads CASRQNRGLIETQYF. The CDR3 DNA sequence: TGTGCCAGCAGGCAAAACAGGGGGCTGATAGAGACCCAGTACTTC.

The chain joins TRBV24-1 to TRBJ2-1; 7 bases are a match to TRBD1. CDR1 is KGHDR and CDR2 is SFDVKD in the germline V gene. V lost 3 bases to trimming and J lost 7 bases; unmatched junction nucleotides: 5. The CDR3 loop spans 14 amino acids. The CDR3 protein is CATSDSVRGNEQFF. The CDR3 DNA sequence: TGTGCCACCAGTGATAGCGTCAGGGGGAATGAGCAGTTCTTC.

The chain is built from TRBV4-2 and TRBJ2-7; possible D gene TRBD1, 5 bases. Between the trimmed V and J ends, which lost 4 bases and 3 bases, there was a span of 10 bases. Germline CDR1 LGHNA, CDR2 YNFKEQ. The CDR3 is made up of 13 amino acids. Here the CDR3 reads CASSPLQGYEQYF. The DNA for the CDR3 is TGTGCCAGCAGCCCCCTTCAGGGCTACGAGCAGTACTTC.

The chain has TRBV7-9 and TRBJ1-1; D is unclear. Germline lookup yields CDR1 SEHNR and CDR2 FQNEAQ (reference sequence). V lost 2 bases and J 1 base, leaving 8 bases between the germline ends. The CDR3 is 14 amino acids. DNA for the CDR3: TGTGCCAGCAGCTTATCGGGGAAGAACACTGAAGCTTTCTTT. Translating it yields CASSLSGKNTEAFF.

Only a few counts were recorded for this clone. The chain links TRBV19 to TRBJ1-5; 7 bases line up with TRBD1. CDR1 and CDR2 from the germline V gene are LNHDA and SQIVND (reference sequence). The trim removed 7 bases at V and 3 bases at J, leaving 3 bases unmatched. This CDR3 is built from 13 residues. CDR3 region: CASMGQPNQPQHF. As DNA, the CDR3 is TGTGCCAGTATGGGACAGCCCAATCAGCCCCAGCATTTT.

The chain links TRBV9 to TRBJ1-2, with D possibly TRBD1 on 5 matching bases. Germline CDR1 reads SGDLS; CDR2 reads YYNGEE. The CDR3 has 14 residues. V lost 0 bases to trimming and J lost 4 bases, with 10 bases between them. The CDR3 DNA follows: TGTGCCAGCAGCGTAGGAAGACAGACCTATGGCTACACCTTC. It yields the protein CASSVGRQTYGYTF.

The V call is TRBV23-1, the J call TRBJ1-1; TRBD1 agrees at 7 bases. TRBV23-1 falls under the ORF class, with uncertain function. The junction had 8 bases not matched to a gene; V was cut back by 3 bases and J by 7 bases. The CDR3 sequence is 14 residues long. The CDR3 coding sequence is TGCGCCAGCAGTCACCCCGGGACAGACTTTGAAGCTTTCTTT. It encodes CASSHPGTDFEAFF.

In nucleotides, the CDR3 is TGTGCCACCAGTGAGGGGACATTGGAGCAGCCCCAGCATTTT. Protein: CATSEGTLEQPQHF. The gene calls are TRBV24-1 and TRBJ1-5; D is possibly TRBD1 (6 bases). CDR3 length equals 14 residues. V shed 4 bases and J shed 7 bases, with 13 bases lying between them. The germline V gene encodes CDR1 KGHDR and CDR2 SFDVKD.

This CDR3 reads CASIVNTEAFF. CDR3 DNA sequence: TGTGCCAGCATCGTAAACACTGAAGCTTTCTTT. The chain recombines TRBV27 with TRBJ1-1, with no clear D. The germline V and J ends were trimmed by 7 bases and 2 bases, with 5 bases remaining between them. The CDR3 spans 11 residues. The germline CDR1 and CDR2 sequences are MNHEY and SMNVEV (reference sequence).

CDR3 coding DNA: TGCGCCAGCAGCCTCCAGTCGACAGGGAGAACAGATACGCAGTATTTT. Its translation is CASSLQSTGRTDTQYF. V gene TRBV4-1 combines with J gene TRBJ2-3, with 7 nucleotides matching TRBD1. Germline CDR1 reads MGHRA; CDR2 reads YSYEKL. V shed 4 bases and J 3 bases; nucleotides not matched to a gene: 10. CDR3 length equals 16 residues.